Listed below are T cell receptor beta chains from one sample, sequenced in a study of OX40 agonist ivuxolimab in advanced cancers. Repertoires were generated with immunoSEQ multiplex PCR, while TCRdb's copy carries only in-frame clones and drops some. This sample has about 86,000 clones, with 87% found just once. The material was CD4+ or CD8+ T cells sorted from blood, obtained in a trial of the OX40 agonist ivuxolimab. All receptors come from an adult with an advanced solid tumor such as melanoma, head and neck, liver or kidney cancer. CDR3s include the opening cysteine and the closing phenylalanine or tryptophan. Only some rows state a clone size, as once, few, many or a class for expanded clones.

>NA|TRBV4-2
CASSRDSNTEAFF
>NA|TRBV11-2
CASSLSVLASGQGYEQYF
>NA|TRBV6-1
CASSPDGYEQYF
>NA|TRBV2
CACSLGRGTGELFF
>once|TRBV4-2
CASSLQTTDTQYF
>NA|TRBV19
CASSIQRDTEAFF
>once|TRBV9
CASSVGPGASAYEQYF
>once|TRBV7-2
CASSSGQTYTGELFF
>NA|TRBV28
CASSLGRDGYTF
>NA|TRBV6-1
CASSGQGVNTF
>NA|TRBV5-1
CASSSGLAAYEQYF
>once|TRBV19
CASSPRPLVGPLHF
>once|TRBV6-5
CASSRDRMFF
>NA|TRBV30
CAWSVLHEQYF
>NA|TRBV7-9
CASSLDGGRGGYTF
>NA|TRBV6-6
CASTQQGLNSPLHF
>NA|TRBV2
CASSEARDEKLFF
>NA|TRBV19
CASTTGWAEKLFF
>NA|TRBV7-2
CASSLEAVANTGELFF
>NA|TRBV7-8
CASSVAGGHTEAFF
>once|TRBV30
CAWGVVLFRGEQFF
>NA|TRBV6-5
CASSPGTFEETQYF
>few|TRBV15
CATSRGGSANYGYTF
>NA|TRBV9
CASSVEPISSYEQYF
>NA|TRBV19
CASSRDREIGEQYF
>NA|TRBV19
CASSRTGGFDEQYF
>NA|TRBV30
CAWSVKRGGYTF
>NA|TRBV28
CASSRFQGYQGEQYF
>NA|TRBV9
CASSVAPGRSYGYTF
>NA|TRBV4-2
CASSLRDTARGDEQYF
>NA|TRBV18
CASSQPGLAGTSPGELFF
>NA|TRBV15
CATSRGQAGNTGELFF
>NA|TRBV29-1
CSCRTANEAFF
>NA|TRBV9
CASSLADTQYF
>NA|TRBV7-7
CASSLGLAGPGDTQYF